The clone carrying this T cell receptor beta chain was observed a few times. Its target is unknown. The V end was cut by 9 bases, the J end by 0 bases, with 11 bases between. The CDR3 covers 13 residues. The sample is drawn from a study of T-cell memory formation after mild COVID-19. Across the study: The study found TCR clusters largely donor specific. Findings and caveats of the study: The main location of contracting CD4+ clones was CM and EM, and that of contracting CD8+ clones was EMRA. Clones that got smaller from day 15 to 85 had even CD4/CD8, while clones growing later tipped toward CD4+.

Sample barcodes and UMIs were carried by the TCR alpha and TCR beta cDNA libraries that 5'RACE generated with constant-segment primers. TCRdb reprocessed the 5' RACE reads with MiXCR, giving one entry per CDR3 protein. This sample has about 210,000 distinct CDR3 sequences, with approximately 30% found just once. The sample taken for sequencing was PBMCs or a T cell subset sorted from them (not recorded which). This TCR was sampled from an adult woman who had mild COVID-19 (a few samples of this study predate the infection). Cell type and time point are not known. The chain couples TRBV12-3 or TRBV12-4 to TRBJ1-1, with D possibly TRBD1 on 5 matching bases. The CDR3 bases are TGTGCCAGTTCCCGGGGGTTGAACACTGAAGCTTTCTTT. Translation: CASSRGLNTEAFF.